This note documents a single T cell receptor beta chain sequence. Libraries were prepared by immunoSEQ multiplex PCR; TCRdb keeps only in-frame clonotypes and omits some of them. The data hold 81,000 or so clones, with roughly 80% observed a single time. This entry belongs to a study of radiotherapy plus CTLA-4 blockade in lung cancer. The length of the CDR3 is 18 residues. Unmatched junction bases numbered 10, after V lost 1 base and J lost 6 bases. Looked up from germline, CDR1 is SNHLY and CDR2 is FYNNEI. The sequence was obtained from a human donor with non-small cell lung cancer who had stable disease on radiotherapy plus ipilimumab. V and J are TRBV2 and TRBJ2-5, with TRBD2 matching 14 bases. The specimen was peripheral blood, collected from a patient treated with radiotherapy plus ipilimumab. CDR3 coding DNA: TGTGCCAGCAGTGAAGGCCGACTAGCGGGGGGGCGGGGAAAGACCCAGTACTTC. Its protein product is CASSEGRLAGGRGKTQYF.